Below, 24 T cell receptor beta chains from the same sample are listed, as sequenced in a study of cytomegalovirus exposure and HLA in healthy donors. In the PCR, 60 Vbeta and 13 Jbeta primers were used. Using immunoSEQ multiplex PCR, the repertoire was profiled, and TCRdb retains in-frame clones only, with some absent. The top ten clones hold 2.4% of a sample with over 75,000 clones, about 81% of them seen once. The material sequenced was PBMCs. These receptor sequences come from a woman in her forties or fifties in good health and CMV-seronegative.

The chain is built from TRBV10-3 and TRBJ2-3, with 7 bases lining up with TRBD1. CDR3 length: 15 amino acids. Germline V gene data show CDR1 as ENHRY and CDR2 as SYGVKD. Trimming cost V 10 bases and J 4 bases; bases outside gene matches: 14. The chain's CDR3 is CATYKTGEYSDTQYF. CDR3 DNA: TGTGCCACCTACAAAACAGGGGAGTATTCAGATACGCAGTATTTT.

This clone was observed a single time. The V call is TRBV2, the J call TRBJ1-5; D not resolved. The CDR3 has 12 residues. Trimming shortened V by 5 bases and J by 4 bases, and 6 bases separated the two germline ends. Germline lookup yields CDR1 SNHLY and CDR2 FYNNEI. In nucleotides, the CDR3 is TGTGCCAGCAGTTTTCTTAATCAGCCCCAGCATTTT. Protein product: CASSFLNQPQHF.

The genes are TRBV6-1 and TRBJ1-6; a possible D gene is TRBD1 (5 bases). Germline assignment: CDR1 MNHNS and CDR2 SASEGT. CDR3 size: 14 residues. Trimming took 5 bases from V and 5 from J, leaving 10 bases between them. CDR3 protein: CASSWTHNNSPLHF. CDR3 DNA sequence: TGTGCCAGCAGTTGGACACATAATAATTCACCCCTCCACTTT.

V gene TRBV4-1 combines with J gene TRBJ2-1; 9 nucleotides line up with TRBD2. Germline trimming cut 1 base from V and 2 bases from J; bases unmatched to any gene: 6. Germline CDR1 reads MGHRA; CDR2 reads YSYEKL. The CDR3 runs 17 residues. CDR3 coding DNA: TGCGCCAGCAGCCAAGTGGAGGTAGCGGGAGCCTACAATGAGCAGTTCTTC. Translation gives CASSQVEVAGAYNEQFF.

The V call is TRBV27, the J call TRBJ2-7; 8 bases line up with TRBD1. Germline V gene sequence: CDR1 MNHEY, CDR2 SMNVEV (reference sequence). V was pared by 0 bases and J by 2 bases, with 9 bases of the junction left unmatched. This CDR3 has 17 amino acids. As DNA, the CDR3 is TGTGCCAGCAGTTTATCCCGGACAGGGTTGATGACCTACGAGCAGTACTTC. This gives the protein CASSLSRTGLMTYEQYF.

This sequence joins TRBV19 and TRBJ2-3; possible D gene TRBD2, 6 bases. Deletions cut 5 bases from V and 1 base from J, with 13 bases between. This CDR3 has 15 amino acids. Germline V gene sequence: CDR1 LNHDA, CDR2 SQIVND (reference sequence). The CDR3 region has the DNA TGTGCCAGTAGTGTACTAGCCAGTGGCACAGATACGCAGTATTTT. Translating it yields CASSVLASGTDTQYF.

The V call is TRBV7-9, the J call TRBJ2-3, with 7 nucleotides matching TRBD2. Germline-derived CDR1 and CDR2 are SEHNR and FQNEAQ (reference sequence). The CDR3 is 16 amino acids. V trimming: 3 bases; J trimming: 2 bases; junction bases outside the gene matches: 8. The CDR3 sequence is CASSLGYAGVTDTQYF. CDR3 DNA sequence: TGTGCCAGCAGCTTGGGGTATGCGGGAGTCACAGATACGCAGTATTTT.

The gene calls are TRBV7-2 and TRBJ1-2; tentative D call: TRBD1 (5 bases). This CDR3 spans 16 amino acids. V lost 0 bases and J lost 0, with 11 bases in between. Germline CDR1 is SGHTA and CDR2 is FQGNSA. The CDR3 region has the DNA TGTGCCAGCAGCTTAGCGCAGGGCACCGCTAACTATGGCTACACCTTC. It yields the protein CASSLAQGTANYGYTF. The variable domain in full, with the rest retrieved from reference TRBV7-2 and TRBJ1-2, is GAGVSQSPSNKVTEKGKDVELRCDPISGHTALYWYRQSLGQGLEFLIYFQGNSAPDKSGLPSDRFSAERTGGSVSTLTIQRTQQEDSAVYLCASSLAQGTANYGYTFGSGTRLTVV.

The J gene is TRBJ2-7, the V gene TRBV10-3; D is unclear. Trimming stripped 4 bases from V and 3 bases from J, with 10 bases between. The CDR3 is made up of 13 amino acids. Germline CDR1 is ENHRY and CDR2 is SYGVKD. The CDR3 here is CAISVGSNYEQYF. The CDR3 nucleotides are TGTGCCATCAGTGTGGGCAGCAACTACGAGCAGTACTTC.

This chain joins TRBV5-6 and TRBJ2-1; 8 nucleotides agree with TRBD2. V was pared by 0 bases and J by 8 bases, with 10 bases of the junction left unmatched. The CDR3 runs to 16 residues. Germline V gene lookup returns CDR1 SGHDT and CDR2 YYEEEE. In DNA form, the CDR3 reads TGTGCCAGCAGCTTGGGCCCCCCGGGACTAGGGGATGAGCAGTTCTTC. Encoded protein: CASSLGPPGLGDEQFF.

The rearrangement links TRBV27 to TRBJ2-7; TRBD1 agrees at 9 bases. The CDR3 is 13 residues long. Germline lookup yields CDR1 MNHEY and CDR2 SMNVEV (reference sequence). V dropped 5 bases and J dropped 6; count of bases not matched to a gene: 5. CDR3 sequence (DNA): TGTGCCAGCAGTCTCGGGACAGGGATCGAGCAGTACTTC. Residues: CASSLGTGIEQYF.

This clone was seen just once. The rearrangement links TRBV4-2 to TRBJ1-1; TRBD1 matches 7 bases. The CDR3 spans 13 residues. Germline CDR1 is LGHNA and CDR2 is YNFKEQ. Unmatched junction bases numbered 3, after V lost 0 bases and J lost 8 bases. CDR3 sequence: CASSQDQGEEAFF. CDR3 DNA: TGTGCCAGCAGCCAAGATCAGGGGGAGGAAGCTTTCTTT.

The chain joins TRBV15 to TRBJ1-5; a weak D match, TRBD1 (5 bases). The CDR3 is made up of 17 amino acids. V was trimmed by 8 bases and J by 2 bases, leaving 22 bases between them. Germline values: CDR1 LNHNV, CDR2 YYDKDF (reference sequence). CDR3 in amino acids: CATGSFMAGSGNQPQHF. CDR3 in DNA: TGTGCCACCGGAAGCTTCATGGCAGGGTCCGGCAATCAGCCCCAGCATTTT.

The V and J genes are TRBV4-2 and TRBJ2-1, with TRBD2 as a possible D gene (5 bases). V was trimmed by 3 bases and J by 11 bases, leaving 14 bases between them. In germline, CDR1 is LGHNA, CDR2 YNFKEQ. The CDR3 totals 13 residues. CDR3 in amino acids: CASSQELGSKQFF. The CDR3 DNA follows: TGTGCCAGCAGCCAGGAACTAGGGTCCAAGCAGTTCTTC.

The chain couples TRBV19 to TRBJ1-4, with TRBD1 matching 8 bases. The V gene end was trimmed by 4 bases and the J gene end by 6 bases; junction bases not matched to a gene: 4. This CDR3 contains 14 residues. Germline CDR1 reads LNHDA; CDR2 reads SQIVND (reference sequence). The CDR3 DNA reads TGTGCCAGTAGTACGACAGGGGCCCATGAAAAACTGTTTTTT. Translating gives CASSTTGAHEKLFF. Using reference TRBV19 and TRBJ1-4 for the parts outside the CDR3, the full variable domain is DGGITQSPKYLFRKEGQNVTLSCEQNLNHDAMYWYRQDPGQGLRLIYYSQIVNDFQKGDIAEGYSVSREKKESFPLTVTSAQKNPTAFYLCASSTTGAHEKLFFGSGTQLSVL.

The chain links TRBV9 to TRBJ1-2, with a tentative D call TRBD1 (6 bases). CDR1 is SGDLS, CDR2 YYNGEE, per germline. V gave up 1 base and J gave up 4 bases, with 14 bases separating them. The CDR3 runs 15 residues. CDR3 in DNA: TGTGCCAGCAGCGTAATTCCGGGGGGCGGCTATGGCTACACCTTC. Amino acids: CASSVIPGGGYGYTF.

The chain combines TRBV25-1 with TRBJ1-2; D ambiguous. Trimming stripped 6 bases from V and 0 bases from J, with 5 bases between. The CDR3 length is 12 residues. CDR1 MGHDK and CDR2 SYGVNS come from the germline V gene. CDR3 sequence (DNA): TGTGCCAGCAGCGCAGCTAACTATGGCTACACCTTC. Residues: CASSAANYGYTF.

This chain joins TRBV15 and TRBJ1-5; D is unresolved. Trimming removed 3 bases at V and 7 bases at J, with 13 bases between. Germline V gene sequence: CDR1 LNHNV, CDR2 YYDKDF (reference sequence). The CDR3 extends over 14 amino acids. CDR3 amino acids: CATSSMNPGQPQHF. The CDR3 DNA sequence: TGTGCCACCAGCAGTATGAACCCGGGGCAGCCCCAGCATTTT.

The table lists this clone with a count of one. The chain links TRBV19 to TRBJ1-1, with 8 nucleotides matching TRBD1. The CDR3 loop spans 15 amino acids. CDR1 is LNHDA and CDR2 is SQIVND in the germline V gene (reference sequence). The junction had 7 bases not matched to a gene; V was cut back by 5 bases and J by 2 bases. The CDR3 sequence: CASSFGTGLNTEAFF. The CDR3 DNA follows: TGTGCCAGTAGTTTTGGGACAGGACTAAACACTGAAGCTTTCTTT. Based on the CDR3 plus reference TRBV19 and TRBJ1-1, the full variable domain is DGGITQSPKYLFRKEGQNVTLSCEQNLNHDAMYWYRQDPGQGLRLIYYSQIVNDFQKGDIAEGYSVSREKKESFPLTVTSAQKNPTAFYLCASSFGTGLNTEAFFGQGTRLTVV.

The CDR3, as DNA: TGTGCCAGTAGTCCCCGTGGGGCTAGCAATCAGCCCCAGCATTTT. It is translated as CASSPRGASNQPQHF. This rearrangement joins TRBV19 to TRBJ1-5; D perhaps matches TRBD1 (5 bases). The CDR3 loop spans 15 amino acids. Germline V gene lookup returns CDR1 LNHDA and CDR2 SQIVND (reference sequence). V lost 5 bases, J lost 0 bases, and 11 bases lay in between.

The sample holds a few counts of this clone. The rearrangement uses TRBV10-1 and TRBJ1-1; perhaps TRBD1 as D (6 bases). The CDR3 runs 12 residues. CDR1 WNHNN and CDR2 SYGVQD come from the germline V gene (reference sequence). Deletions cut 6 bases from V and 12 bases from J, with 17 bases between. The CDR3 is CASRNPGGQTFF. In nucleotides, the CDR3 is TGCGCCAGCAGGAACCCTGGGGGCCAGACTTTCTTT.

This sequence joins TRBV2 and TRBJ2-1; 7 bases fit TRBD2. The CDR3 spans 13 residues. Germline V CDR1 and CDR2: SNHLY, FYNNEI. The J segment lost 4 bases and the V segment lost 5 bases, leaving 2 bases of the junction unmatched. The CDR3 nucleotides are TGTGCCAGCAGTACACTAGCGTACAATGAGCAGTTCTTC. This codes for CASSTLAYNEQFF.

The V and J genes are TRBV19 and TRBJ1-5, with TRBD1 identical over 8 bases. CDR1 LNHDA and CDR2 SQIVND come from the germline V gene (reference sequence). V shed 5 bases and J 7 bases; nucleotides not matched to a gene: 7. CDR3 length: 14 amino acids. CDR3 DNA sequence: TGTGCCAGTAGTTCCGGGACAGGTGGCCAGCCCCAGCATTTT. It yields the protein CASSSGTGGQPQHF. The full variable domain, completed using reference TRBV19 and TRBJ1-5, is DGGITQSPKYLFRKEGQNVTLSCEQNLNHDAMYWYRQDPGQGLRLIYYSQIVNDFQKGDIAEGYSVSREKKESFPLTVTSAQKNPTAFYLCASSSGTGGQPQHFGDGTRLSIL.

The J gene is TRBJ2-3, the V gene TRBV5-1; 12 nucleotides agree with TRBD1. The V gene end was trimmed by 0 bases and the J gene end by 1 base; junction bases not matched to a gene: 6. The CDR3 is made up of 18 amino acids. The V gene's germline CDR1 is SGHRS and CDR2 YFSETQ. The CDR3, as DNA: TGCGCCAGCAGCTTGGGGGGACAGGGGGCGCGGGGCACAGATACGCAGTATTTT. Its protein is CASSLGGQGARGTDTQYF.